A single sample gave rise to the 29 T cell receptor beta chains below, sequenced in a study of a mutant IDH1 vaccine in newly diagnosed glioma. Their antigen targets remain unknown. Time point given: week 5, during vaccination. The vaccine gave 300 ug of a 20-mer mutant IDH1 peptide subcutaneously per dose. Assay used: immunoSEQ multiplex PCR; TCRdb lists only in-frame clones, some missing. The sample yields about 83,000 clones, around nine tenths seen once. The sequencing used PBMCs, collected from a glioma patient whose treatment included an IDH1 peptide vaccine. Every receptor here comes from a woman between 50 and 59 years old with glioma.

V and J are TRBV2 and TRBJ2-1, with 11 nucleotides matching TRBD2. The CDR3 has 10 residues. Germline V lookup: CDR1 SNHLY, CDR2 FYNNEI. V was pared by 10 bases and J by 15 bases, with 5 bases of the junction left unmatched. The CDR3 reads CATLTSGMFF. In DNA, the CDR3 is TGTGCCACCCTGACTAGCGGGATGTTCTTC.

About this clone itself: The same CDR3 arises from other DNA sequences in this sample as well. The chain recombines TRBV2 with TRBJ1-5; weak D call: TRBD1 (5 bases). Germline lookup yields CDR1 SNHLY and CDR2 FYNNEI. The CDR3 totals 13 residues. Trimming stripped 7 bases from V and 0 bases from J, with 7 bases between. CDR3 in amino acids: CASKGNSNQPQHF. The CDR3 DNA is TGTGCCAGCAAGGGGAATAGCAATCAGCCCCAGCATTTT. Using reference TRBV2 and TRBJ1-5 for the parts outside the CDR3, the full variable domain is EPEVTQTPSHQVTQMGQEVILRCVPISNHLYFYWYRQILGQKVEFLVSFYNNEISEKSEIFDDQFSVERPDGSNFTLKIRSTKLEDSAMYFCASKGNSNQPQHFGDGTRLSIL.

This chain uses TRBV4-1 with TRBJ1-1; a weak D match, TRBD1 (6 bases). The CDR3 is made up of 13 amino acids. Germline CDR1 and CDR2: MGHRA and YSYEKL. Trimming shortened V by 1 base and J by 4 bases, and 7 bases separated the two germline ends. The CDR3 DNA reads TGCGCCAGCAGCCAAGCAGGGGTCACTGAAGCTTTCTTT. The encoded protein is CASSQAGVTEAFF.

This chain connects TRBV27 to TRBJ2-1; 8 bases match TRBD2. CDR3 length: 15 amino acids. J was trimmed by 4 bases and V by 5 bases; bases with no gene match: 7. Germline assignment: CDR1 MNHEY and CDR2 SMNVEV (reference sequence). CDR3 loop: CASSPSGSPYNEQFF. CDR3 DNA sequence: TGTGCCAGCAGTCCCAGCGGGAGTCCTTACAATGAGCAGTTCTTC.

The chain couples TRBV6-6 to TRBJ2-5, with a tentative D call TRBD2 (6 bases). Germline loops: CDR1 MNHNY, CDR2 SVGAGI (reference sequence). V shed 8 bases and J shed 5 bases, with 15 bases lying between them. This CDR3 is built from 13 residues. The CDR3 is CASLGGGVETQYF. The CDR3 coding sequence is TGTGCCAGCCTCGGGGGTGGGGTCGAGACCCAGTACTTC.

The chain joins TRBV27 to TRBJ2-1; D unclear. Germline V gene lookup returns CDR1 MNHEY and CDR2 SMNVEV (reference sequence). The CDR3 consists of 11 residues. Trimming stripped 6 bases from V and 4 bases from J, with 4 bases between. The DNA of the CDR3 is TGTGCCAGCAGATTGTACAATGAGCAGTTCTTC. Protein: CASRLYNEQFF.

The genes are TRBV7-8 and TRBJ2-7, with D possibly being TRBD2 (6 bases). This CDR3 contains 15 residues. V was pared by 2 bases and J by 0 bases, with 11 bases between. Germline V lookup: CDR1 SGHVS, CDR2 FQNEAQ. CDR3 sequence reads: CASSLRRDPSYEQYF. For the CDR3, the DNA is TGTGCCAGCAGCTTACGGCGGGACCCCTCCTACGAGCAGTACTTC.

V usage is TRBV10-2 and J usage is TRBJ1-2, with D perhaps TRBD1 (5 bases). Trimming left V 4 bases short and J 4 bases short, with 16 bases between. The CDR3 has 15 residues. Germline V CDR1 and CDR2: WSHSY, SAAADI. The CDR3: CASSGGPGGSYGYTF. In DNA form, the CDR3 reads TGCGCCAGCAGTGGCGGACCGGGGGGGAGCTATGGCTACACCTTC.

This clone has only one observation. The CDR3 is CASGGRGEVNEQFF. The CDR3 coding sequence is TGCGCCAGCGGAGGCAGGGGGGAGGTCAATGAGCAGTTCTTC. The genes are TRBV5-1 and TRBJ2-1; D possibly corresponds to TRBD1 (7 bases). Trimming took 7 bases from V and 6 from J, leaving 17 bases between them. Germline V gene data show CDR1 as SGHRS and CDR2 as YFSETQ. The CDR3 sequence is 14 residues long.

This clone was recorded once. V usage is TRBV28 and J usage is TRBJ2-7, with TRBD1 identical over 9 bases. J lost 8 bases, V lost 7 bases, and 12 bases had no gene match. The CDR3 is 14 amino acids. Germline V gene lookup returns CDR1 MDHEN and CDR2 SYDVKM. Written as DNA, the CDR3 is TGTGCCAGCACCACAGGGGGCCCTACTAACCAGCAGTACTTC. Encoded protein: CASTTGGPTNQQYF.

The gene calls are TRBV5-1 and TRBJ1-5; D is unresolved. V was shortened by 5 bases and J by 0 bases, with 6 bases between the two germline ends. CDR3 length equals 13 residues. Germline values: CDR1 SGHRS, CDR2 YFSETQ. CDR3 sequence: CASSPSSNQPQHF. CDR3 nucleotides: TGCGCCAGCAGTCCAAGTAGCAATCAGCCCCAGCATTTT. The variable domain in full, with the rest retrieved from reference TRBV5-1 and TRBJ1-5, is KAGVTQTPRYLIKTRGQQVTLSCSPISGHRSVSWYQQTPGQGLQFLFEYFSETQRNKGNFPGRFSGRQFSNSRSEMNVSTLELGDSALYLCASSPSSNQPQHFGDGTRLSIL.

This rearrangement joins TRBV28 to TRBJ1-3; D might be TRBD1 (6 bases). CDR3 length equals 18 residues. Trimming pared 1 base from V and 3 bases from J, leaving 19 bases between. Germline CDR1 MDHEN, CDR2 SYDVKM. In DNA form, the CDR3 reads TGTGCCAGCAGTTTATTCGGCAGGGGACGACTTATTGGAAACACCATATATTTT. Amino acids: CASSLFGRGRLIGNTIYF.

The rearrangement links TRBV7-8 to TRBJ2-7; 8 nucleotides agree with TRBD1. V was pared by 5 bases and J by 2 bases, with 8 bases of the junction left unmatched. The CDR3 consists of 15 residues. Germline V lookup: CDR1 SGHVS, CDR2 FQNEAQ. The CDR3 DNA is TGTGCCAGCAGCACGACCGGGACAGGACCCTACGAGCAGTACTTC. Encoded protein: CASSTTGTGPYEQYF.

The CDR3 protein is CASSQRLAGGGETQYF. CDR3 bases: TGTGCCAGCAGCCAACGACTAGCGGGAGGAGGGGAGACCCAGTACTTC. The chain links TRBV14 to TRBJ2-5, with TRBD2 matching over 13 bases. Looked up from germline, CDR1 is SGHDN and CDR2 is FVKESK. The trim removed 2 bases at V and 5 bases at J, leaving 5 bases unmatched. The CDR3 extends over 16 amino acids.

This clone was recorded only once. CDR3 sequence reads: CASGNTDNYGYTF. CDR3 DNA sequence: TGTGCCAGCGGGAACACCGATAACTATGGCTACACCTTC. This rearrangement joins TRBV6-5 to TRBJ1-2; D not resolved. Germline loops: CDR1 MNHEY, CDR2 SVGAGI. The CDR3 contains 13 residues. V lost 8 bases to trimming and J lost 1 base, with 11 bases between them.

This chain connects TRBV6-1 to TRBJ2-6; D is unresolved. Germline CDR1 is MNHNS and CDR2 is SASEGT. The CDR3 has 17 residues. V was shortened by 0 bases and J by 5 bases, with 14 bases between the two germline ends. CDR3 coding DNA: TGTGCCAGCAGTGAAGCGGTGCGAGTGGAATGGGCCAACGTCCTGACTTTC. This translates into CASSEAVRVEWANVLTF.

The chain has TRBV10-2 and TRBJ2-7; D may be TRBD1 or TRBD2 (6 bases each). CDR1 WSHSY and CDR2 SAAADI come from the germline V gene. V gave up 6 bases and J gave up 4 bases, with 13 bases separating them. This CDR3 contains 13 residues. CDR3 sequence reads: CASSLRGGYEQYF. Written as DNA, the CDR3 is TGCGCCAGCAGCCTTCGAGGGGGGTACGAGCAGTACTTC.

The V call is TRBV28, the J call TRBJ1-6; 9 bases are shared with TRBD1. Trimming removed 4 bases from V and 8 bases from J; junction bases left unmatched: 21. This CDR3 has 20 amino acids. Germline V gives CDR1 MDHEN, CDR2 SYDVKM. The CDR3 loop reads CASSSPTGGAVYSGDSPLHF. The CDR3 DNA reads TGTGCCAGCAGTTCCCCTACAGGGGGCGCAGTGTACAGTGGTGATTCACCCCTCCACTTT.

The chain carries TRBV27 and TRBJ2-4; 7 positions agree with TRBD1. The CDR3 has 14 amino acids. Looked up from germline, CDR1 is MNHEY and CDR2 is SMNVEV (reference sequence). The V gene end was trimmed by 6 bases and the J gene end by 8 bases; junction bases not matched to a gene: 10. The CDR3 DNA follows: TGTGCCAGCAGCCCGACAGGGCTGGGGGACATTCAGTACTTC. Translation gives CASSPTGLGDIQYF.

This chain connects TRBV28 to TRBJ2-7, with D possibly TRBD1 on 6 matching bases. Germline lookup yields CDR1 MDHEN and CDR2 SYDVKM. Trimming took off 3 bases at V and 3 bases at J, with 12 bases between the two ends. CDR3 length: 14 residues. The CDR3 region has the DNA TGTGCCAGCAGTTTGGCAGGGGTCTACTACGAGCAGTACTTC. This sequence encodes CASSLAGVYYEQYF.

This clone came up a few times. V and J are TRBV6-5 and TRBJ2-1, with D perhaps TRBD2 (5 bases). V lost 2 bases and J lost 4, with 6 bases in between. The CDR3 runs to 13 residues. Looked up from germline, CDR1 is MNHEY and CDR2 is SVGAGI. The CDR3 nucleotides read TGTGCCAGCAGTTACAGAGGGTACAATGAGCAGTTCTTC. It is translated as CASSYRGYNEQFF.

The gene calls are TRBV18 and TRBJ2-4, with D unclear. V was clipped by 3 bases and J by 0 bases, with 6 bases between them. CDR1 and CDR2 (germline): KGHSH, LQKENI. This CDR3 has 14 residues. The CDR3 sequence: CASSPEIAKNIQYF. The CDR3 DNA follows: TGTGCCAGCTCACCGGAGATAGCCAAAAACATTCAGTACTTC.

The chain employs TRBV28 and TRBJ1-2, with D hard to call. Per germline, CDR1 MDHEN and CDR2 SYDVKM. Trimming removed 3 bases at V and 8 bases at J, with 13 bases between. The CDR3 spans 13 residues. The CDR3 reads CASSFSAQSGYTF. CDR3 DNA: TGTGCCAGCAGTTTTTCGGCCCAGAGCGGCTACACCTTC.

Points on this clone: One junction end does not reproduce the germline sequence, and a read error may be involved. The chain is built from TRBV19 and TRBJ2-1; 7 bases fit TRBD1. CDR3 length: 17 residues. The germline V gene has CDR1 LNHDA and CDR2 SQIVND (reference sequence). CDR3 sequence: CASSLDREGPANNEQFF. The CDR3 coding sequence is TGTGCCAGTAGTTTAGACAGGGAAGGTCCGGCGAACAATGAGCAGTTCTTC.

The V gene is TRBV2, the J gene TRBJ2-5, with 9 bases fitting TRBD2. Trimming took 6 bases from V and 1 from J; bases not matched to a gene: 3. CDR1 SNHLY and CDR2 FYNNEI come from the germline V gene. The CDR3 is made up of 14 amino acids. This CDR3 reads CASSVAGAQETQYF. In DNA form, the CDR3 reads TGTGCCAGCAGCGTAGCGGGAGCCCAAGAGACCCAGTACTTC.

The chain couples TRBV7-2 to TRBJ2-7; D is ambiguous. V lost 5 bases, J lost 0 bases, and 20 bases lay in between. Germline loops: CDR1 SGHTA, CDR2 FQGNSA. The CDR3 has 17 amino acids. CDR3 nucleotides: TGTGCCAGCAGCGCCTCTCGTTCGGGCGTTTACTCCTACGAGCAGTACTTC. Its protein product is CASSASRSGVYSYEQYF.

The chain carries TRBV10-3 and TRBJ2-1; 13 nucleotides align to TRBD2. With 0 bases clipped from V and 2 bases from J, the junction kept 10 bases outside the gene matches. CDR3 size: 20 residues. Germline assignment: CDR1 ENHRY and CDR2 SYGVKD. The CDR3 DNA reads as TGTGCCATCAGTGAGTCGGGCTTGGGGACTAGCGGGACCACCTACAATGAGCAGTTCTTC. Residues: CAISESGLGTSGTTYNEQFF.

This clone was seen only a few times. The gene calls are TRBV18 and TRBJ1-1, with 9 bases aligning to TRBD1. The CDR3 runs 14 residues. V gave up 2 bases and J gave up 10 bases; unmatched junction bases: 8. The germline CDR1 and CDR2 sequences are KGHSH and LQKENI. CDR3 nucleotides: TGTGCCAGCTCACCAGAGGCGGGACAGGGTTCAGCTTTCTTT. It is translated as CASSPEAGQGSAFF.

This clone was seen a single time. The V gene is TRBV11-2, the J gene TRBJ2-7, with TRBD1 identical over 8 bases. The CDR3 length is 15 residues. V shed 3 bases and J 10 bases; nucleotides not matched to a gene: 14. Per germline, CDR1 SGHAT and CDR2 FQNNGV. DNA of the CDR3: TGTGCCAGCAGCTTTAGGAGACAGGGGTCTTACCTTCAGTACTTC. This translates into CASSFRRQGSYLQYF.